The following is a T cell receptor beta chain sequence with its context. The antigen is undetermined. The CDR3 loop spans 13 amino acids. The V end lost 3 bases, the J end lost 7 bases, and 13 bases lay between the germline ends. Germline assignment: CDR1 SGDLS and CDR2 YYNGEE. The PCR made use of 60 Vbeta and 13 Jbeta primers. Data came from immunoSEQ multiplex PCR; TCRdb stores just in-frame clones and leaves some out. Among 150,000 to 200,000 clones listed, 70% to 80% were seen once. These data come from a study of cytomegalovirus exposure and HLA in healthy donors. In the study overall: Ancestry clustering placed about four fifths of more than 350 genotyped donors in the Caucasian-associated cluster.

Study-level findings and limits: A prior analysis recorded that most TCR beta V segments were productive about 87% or about 30% of the time.

This sequence was found in a man aged 18-30 years in good health and CMV-seronegative. The V call is TRBV9, the J call TRBJ1-1; D is possibly TRBD1 (6 bases). Sequences were obtained from PBMCs. The CDR3 protein is CASSGGGGGEAFF. The CDR3 nucleotides are TGTGCCAGCAGCGGAGGGGGGGGAGGTGAAGCTTTCTTT.